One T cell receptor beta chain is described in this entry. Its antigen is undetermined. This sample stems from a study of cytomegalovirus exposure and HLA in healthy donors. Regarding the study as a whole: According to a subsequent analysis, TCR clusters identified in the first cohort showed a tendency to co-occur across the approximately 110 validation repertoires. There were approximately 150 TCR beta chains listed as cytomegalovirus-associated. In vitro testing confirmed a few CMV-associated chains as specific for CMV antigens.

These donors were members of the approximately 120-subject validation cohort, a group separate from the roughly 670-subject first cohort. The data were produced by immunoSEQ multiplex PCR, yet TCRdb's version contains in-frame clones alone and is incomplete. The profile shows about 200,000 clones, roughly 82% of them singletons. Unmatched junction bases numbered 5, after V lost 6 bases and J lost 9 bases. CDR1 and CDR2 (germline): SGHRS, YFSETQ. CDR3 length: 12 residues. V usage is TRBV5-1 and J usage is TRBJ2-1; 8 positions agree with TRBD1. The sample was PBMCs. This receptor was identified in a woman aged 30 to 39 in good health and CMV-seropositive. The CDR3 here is CASNSGQGEQFF. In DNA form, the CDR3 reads TGCGCCAGCAACTCAGGACAGGGTGAGCAGTTCTTC.